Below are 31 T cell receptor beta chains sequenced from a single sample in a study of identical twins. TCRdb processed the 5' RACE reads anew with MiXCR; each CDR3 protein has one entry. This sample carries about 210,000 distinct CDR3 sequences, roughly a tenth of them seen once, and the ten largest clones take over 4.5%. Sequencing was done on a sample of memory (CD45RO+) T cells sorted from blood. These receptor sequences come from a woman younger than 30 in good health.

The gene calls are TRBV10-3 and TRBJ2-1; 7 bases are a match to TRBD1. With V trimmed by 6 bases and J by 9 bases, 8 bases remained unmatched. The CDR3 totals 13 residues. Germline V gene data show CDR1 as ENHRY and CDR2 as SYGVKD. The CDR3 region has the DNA TGTGCCATCAGCCAAACAGGGGTCGGTGAGCAGTTCTTC. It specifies CAISQTGVGEQFF.

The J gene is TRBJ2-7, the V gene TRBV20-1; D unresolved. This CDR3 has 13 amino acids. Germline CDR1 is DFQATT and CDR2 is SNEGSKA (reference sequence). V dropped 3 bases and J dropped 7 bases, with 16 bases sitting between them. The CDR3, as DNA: TGCAGTGCTAGTCCTGGCGCACTCTTTGAGCAGTACTTC. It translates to CSASPGALFEQYF.

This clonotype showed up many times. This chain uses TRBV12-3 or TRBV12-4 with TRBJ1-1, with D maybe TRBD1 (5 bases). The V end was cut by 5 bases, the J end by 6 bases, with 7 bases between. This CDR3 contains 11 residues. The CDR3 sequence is CASSGGAEAFF. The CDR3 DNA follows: TGTGCCAGCAGTGGGGGGGCTGAAGCTTTCTTT.

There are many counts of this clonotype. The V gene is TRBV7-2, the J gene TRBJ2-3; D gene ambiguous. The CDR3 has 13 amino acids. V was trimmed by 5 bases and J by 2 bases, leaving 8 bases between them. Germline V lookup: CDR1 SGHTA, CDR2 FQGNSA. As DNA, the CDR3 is TGTGCCAGCAGCCCGGTATTCACAGATACGCAGTATTTT. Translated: CASSPVFTDTQYF.

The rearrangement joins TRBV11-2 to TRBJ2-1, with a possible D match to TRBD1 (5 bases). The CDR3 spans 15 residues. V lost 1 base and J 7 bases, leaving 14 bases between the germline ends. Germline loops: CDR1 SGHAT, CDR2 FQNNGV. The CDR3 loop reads CASSLVRGIGNEQFF. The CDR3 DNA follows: TGTGCCAGCAGCTTAGTAAGGGGTATAGGGAATGAGCAGTTCTTC.

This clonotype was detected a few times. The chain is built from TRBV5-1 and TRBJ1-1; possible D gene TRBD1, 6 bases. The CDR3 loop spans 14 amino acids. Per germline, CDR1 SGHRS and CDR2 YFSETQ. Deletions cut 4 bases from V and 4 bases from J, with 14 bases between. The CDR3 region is CASSPTGAVTEAFF. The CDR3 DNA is TGCGCCAGCAGCCCCACGGGGGCGGTCACTGAAGCTTTCTTT.

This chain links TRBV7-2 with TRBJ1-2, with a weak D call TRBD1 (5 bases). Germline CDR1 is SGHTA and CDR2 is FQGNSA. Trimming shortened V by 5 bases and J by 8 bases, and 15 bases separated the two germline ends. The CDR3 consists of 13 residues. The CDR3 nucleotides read TGTGCCAGCAGCCCTCAGGGTCTTTCGGGCTACACCTTC. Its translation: CASSPQGLSGYTF.

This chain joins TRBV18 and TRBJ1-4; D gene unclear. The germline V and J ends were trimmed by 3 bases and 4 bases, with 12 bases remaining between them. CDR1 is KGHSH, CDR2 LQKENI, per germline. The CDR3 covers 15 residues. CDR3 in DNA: TGTGCCAGCTCACCGGGCGGCGGAGGTAATGAAAAACTGTTTTTT. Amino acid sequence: CASSPGGGGNEKLFF. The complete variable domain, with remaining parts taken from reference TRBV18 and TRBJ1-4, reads NAGVMQNPRHLVRRRGQEARLRCSPMKGHSHVYWYRQLPEEGLKFMVYLQKENIIDESGMPKERFSAEFPKEGPSILRIQQVVRGDSAAYFCASSPGGGGNEKLFFGSGTQLSVL.

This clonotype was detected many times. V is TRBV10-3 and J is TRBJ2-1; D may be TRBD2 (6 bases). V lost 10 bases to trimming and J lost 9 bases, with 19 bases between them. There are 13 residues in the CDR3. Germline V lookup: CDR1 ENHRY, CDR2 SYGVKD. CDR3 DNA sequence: TGTGCCACTCGACTAATAGCGGCGGGTGAGCAGTTCTTC. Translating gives CATRLIAAGEQFF.

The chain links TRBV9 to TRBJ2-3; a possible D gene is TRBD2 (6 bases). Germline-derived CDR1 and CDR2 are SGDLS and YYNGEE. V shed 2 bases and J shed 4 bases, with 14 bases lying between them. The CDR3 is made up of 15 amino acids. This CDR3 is CASSVYGRPADTQYF. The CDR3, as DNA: TGTGCCAGCAGCGTGTACGGGAGACCAGCAGATACGCAGTATTTT. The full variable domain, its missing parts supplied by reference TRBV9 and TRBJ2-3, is DSGVTQTPKHLITATGQRVTLRCSPRSGDLSVYWYQQSLDQGLQFLIQYYNGEERAKGNILERFSAQQFPDLHSELNLSSLELGDSALYFCASSVYGRPADTQYFGPGTRLTVL.

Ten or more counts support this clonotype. The CDR3 DNA is TGCAGTGCCCCACAGGGGGTGTCCTACGAGCAGTACTTC. Translation gives CSAPQGVSYEQYF. The rearrangement joins TRBV20-1 to TRBJ2-7, with 8 positions matching TRBD1. Germline values: CDR1 DFQATT, CDR2 SNEGSKA (reference sequence). The V segment lost 6 bases and the J segment 1 base; nucleotides outside the gene matches: 5. This CDR3 spans 13 amino acids.

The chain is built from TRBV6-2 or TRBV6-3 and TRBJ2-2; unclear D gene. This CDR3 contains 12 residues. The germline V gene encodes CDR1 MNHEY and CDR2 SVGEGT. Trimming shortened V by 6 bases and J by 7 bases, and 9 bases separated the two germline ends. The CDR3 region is CASSPFGGELFF. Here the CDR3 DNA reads TGTGCCAGCAGCCCCTTCGGCGGGGAGCTGTTTTTT.

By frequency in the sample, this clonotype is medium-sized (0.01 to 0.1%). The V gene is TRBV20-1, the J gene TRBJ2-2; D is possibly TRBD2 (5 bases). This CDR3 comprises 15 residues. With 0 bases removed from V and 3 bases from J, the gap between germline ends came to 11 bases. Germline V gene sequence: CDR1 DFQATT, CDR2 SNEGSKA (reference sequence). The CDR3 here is CSARDAGTDTGELFF. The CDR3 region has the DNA TGCAGTGCTAGAGATGCGGGTACGGACACCGGGGAGCTGTTTTTT.

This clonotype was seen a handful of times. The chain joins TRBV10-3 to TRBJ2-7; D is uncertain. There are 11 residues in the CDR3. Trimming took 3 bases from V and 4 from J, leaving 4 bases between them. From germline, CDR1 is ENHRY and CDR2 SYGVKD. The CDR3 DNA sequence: TGTGCCATCAGTGACGCTTACGAGCAGTACTTC. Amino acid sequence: CAISDAYEQYF.

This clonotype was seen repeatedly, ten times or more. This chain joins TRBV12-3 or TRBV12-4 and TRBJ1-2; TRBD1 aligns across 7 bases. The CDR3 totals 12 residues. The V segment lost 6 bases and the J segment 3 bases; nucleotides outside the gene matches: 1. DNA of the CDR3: TGTGCCAGCAGCGGGACAGACTATGGCTACACCTTC. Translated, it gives CASSGTDYGYTF.

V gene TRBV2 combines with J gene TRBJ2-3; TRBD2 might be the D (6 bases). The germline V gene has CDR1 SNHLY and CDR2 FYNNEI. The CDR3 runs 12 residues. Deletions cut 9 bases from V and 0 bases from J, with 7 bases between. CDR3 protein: CARGTSTDTQYF. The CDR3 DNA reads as TGTGCCAGGGGGACTAGCACAGATACGCAGTATTTT. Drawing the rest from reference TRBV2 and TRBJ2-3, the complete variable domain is EPEVTQTPSHQVTQMGQEVILRCVPISNHLYFYWYRQILGQKVEFLVSFYNNEISEKSEIFDDQFSVERPDGSNFTLKIRSTKLEDSAMYFCARGTSTDTQYFGPGTRLTVL.

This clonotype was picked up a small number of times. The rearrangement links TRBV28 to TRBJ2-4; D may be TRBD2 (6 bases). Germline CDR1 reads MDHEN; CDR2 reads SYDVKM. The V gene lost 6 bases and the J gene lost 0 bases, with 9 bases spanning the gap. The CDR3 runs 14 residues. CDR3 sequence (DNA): TGTGCCAGCAGAGGCGGGGTAGCCAAAAACATTCAGTACTTC. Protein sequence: CASRGGVAKNIQYF.

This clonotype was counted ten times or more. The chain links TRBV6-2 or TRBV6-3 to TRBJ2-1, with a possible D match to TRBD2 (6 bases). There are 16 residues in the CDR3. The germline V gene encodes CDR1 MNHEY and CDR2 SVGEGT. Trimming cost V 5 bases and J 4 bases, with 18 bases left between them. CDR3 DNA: TGTGCCAGCAGTCGGGGTTGGGGGGAAGGGTACAATGAGCAGTTCTTC. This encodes CASSRGWGEGYNEQFF.

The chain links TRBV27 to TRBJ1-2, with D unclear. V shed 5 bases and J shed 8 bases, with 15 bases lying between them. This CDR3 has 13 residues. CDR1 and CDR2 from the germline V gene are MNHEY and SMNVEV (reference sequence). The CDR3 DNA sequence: TGTGCCAGCAGTCCCTCATCCAGCAGGGGCTACACCTTC. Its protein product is CASSPSSSRGYTF.

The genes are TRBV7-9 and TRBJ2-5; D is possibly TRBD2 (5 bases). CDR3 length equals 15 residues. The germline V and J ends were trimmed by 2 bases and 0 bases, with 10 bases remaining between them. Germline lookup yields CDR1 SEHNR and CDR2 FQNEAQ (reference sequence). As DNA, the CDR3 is TGTGCCAGCAGCTTAAGGCGGGTGTACCAAGAGACCCAGTACTTC. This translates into CASSLRRVYQETQYF.

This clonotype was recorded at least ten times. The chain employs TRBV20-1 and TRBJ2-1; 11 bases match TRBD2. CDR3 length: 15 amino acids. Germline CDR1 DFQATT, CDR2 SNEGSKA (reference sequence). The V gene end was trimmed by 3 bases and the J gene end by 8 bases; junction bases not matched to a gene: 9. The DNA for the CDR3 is TGCAGTGCTAGGGGGACTAGCGGCCTCCGTCATGAGCAGTTCTTC. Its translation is CSARGTSGLRHEQFF.

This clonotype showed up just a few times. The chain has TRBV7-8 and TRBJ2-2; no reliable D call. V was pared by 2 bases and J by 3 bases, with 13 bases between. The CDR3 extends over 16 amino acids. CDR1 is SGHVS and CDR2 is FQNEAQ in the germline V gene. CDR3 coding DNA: TGTGCCAGCAGCTTATCGGGCGCCAGCTACACCGGGGAGCTGTTTTTT. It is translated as CASSLSGASYTGELFF.

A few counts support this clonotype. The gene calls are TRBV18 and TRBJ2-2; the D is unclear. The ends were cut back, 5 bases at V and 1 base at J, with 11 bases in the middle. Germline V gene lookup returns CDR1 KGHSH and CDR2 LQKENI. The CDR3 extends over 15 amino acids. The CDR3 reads CASSSFRVNTGELFF. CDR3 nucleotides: TGTGCCAGCTCATCCTTCCGGGTGAACACCGGGGAGCTGTTTTTT.

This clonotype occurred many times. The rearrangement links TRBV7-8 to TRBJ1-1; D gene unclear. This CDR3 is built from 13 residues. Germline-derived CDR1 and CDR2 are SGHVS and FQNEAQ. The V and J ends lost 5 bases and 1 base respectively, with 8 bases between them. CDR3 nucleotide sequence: TGTGCCAGCAGCCGTCGGACGAACACTGAAGCTTTCTTT. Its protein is CASSRRTNTEAFF.

The CDR3 coding sequence is TGCAGCGTTAATCGACAGCAGAACACTGAAGCTTTCTTT. As protein: CSVNRQQNTEAFF. This chain links TRBV29-1 with TRBJ1-1, with D perhaps TRBD1 (5 bases). The CDR3 spans 13 residues. Germline V gives CDR1 SQVTM, CDR2 ANQGSEA. Trimming took off 5 bases at V and 1 base at J, with 11 bases between the two ends.

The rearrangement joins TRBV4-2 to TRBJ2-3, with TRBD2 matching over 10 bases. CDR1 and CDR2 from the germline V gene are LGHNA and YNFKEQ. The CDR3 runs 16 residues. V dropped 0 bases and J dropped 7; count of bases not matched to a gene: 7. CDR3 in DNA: TGTGCCAGCAGCCAAGATAATCTAGCGGGAGTGAATACGCAGTATTTT. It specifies CASSQDNLAGVNTQYF.

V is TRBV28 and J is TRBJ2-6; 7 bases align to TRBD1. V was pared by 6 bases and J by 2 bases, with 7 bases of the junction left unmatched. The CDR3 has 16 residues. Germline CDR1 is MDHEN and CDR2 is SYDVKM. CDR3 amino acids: CASRQIQGAGANVLTF. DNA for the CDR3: TGTGCCAGCAGGCAAATTCAGGGGGCTGGGGCCAACGTCCTGACTTTC.

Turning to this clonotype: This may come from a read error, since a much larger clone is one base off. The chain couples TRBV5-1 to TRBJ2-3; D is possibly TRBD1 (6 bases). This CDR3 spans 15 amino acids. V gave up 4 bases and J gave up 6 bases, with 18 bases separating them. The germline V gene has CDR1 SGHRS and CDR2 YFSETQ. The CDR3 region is CASSPGQTSVDTQYF. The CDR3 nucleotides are TGCGCCAGCAGCCCCGGACAGACCTCGGTGGATACGCAGTATTTT.

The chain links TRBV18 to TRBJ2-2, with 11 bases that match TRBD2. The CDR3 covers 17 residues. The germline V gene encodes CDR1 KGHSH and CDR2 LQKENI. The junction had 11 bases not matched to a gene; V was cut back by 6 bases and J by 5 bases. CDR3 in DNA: TGTGCCAGCTCTCTCTTGATTCGACTAGCGGGAACCGGGGAGCTGTTTTTT. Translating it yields CASSLLIRLAGTGELFF.

The CDR3 here is CSARDPEAGANEQFF. The CDR3, as DNA: TGCAGTGCTAGAGATCCGGAAGCGGGAGCCAATGAGCAGTTCTTC. The rearrangement joins TRBV20-1 to TRBJ2-1, with 8 bases matching TRBD2. J was trimmed by 6 bases and V by 0 bases; bases with no gene match: 7. CDR1 and CDR2 from the germline V gene are DFQATT and SNEGSKA (reference sequence). CDR3 length: 15 amino acids.

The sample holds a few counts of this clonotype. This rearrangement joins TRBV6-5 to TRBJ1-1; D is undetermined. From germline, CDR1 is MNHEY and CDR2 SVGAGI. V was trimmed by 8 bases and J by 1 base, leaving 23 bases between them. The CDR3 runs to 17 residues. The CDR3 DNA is TGTGCCAGCCGCTATTCAAGGAACCGAGATCAGAACACTGAAGCTTTCTTT. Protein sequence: CASRYSRNRDQNTEAFF.